Given below is one T cell receptor beta chain in context. The germline gene is not matched at one end of the junction; a read error may be the cause. The sample is drawn from a study of OX40 agonist ivuxolimab in advanced cancers. About the research overall: The study gave patients intravenous ivuxolimab at 0.01 to 10 mg/kg every 2 weeks. Those enrolled were 82.7% male, with a mean age of approximately 60 years and ages from about 20 to 90.

Assay: immunoSEQ multiplex PCR; the TCRdb copy retains only in-frame clones and omits some. The table has 15,000 to 20,000 clones, about 90% seen once. The CDR3 consists of 14 residues. Per germline, CDR1 SQVTM and CDR2 ANQGSEA. The receptor comes from an adult with an advanced solid tumor such as melanoma, head and neck, liver or kidney cancer. The specimen comprised CD4+ or CD8+ T cells sorted from blood, sampled in a trial of the OX40 agonist ivuxolimab. The V call is TRBV29-1, the J call TRBJ2-1, with D maybe TRBD2 (5 bases). The CDR3 nucleotides read TGCAGCGTTGACGGTGGGAGCTCCTACAATGGGCAGTTCTTC. Protein: CSVDGGSSYNGQFF.